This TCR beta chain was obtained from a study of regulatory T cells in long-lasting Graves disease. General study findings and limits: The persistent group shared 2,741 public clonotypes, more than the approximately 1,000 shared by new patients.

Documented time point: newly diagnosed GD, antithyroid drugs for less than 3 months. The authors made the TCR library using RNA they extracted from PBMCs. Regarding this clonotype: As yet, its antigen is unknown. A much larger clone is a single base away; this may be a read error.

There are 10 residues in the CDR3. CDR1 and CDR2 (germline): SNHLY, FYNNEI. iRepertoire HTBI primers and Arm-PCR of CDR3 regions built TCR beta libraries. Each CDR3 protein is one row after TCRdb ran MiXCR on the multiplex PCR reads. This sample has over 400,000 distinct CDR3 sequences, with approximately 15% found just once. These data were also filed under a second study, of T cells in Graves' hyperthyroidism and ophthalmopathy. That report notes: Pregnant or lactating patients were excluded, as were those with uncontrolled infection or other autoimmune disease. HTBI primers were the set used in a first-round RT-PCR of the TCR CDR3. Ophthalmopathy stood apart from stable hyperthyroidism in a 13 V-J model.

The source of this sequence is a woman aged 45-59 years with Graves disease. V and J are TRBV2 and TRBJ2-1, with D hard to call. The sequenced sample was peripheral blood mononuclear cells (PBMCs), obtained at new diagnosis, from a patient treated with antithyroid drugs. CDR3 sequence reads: CAGSNYEQFF. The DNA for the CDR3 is TGTGCCGGCAGTAACTATGAGCAGTTCTTC. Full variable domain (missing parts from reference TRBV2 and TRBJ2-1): EPEVTQTPSHQVTQMGQEVILRCVPISNHLYFYWYRQILGQKVEFLVSFYNNEISEKSEIFDDQFSVERPDGSNFTLKIRSTKLEDSAMYFCAGSNYEQFFGPGTRLTVL.